The 21 T cell receptor beta chains below all came from one sample that was sequenced in a study of blood T cell repertoires in COVID-19. The table came from immunoSEQ multiplex PCR; TCRdb's copy has only in-frame clones and leaves some out. Of about 71,000 clones listed, roughly 90% were seen once; the top ten hold roughly 2%. The sample consisted of peripheral blood. Source of these receptors: a young man with acute or convalescent COVID-19.

This rearrangement joins TRBV9 to TRBJ2-5; the D gene is possibly TRBD1 (6 bases). Trimming took off 0 bases at V and 4 bases at J, with 10 bases between the two ends. Looked up from germline, CDR1 is SGDLS and CDR2 is YYNGEE. The CDR3 covers 14 residues. For the CDR3, the DNA is TGTGCCAGCAGCGTAGGTGGGGGCACAGAGACCCAGTACTTC. Its translation: CASSVGGGTETQYF.

The genes are TRBV27 and TRBJ1-6, with D unclear. Germline lookup yields CDR1 MNHEY and CDR2 SMNVEV (reference sequence). V dropped 0 bases and J dropped 6 bases, with 3 bases sitting between them. The CDR3 spans 13 residues. The DNA for the CDR3 is TGTGCCAGCAGTTTATCCCGTAATTCACCCCTCCACTTT. Its protein product is CASSLSRNSPLHF.

CDR3 region: CASSPGIEQTYEQYF. The CDR3 DNA sequence: TGTGCCAGCAGCCCCGGGATTGAGCAGACCTACGAGCAGTACTTC. The chain couples TRBV6-2 or TRBV6-3 to TRBJ2-7, with D perhaps TRBD2 (5 bases). Germline CDR1 and CDR2: MNHEY and SVGEGT. The V and J ends lost 6 bases and 2 bases respectively, with 17 bases between them. This CDR3 is built from 15 residues.

This chain connects TRBV7-9 to TRBJ1-5; perhaps TRBD1 as D (5 bases). V was pared by 5 bases and J by 3 bases, with 14 bases between. This CDR3 has 15 amino acids. Looked up from germline, CDR1 is SEHNR and CDR2 is FQNEAQ (reference sequence). The CDR3 reads CASSISGGLNQPQHF. The CDR3 bases are TGTGCCAGCAGCATAAGCGGGGGACTCAATCAGCCCCAGCATTTT.

The chain combines TRBV3-1 (or the pseudogene TRBV3-2) with TRBJ2-2, with unresolved D. CDR1 is LGHDT and CDR2 is YNNKEL in the germline V gene (reference sequence). With 4 bases removed from V and 3 bases from J, the gap between germline ends came to 6 bases. There are 13 residues in the CDR3. Here the CDR3 reads CASSPTHTGELFF. The CDR3, as DNA: TGTGCCAGCAGCCCGACTCACACCGGGGAGCTGTTTTTT.

The rearrangement links TRBV10-3 to TRBJ1-2; D may be TRBD1 (6 bases). Germline V gene lookup returns CDR1 ENHRY and CDR2 SYGVKD. The CDR3 covers 15 residues. Trimming removed 0 bases from V and 2 bases from J, with 10 bases in between. The CDR3 loop reads CAISESTGMNYGYTF. In nucleotides, the CDR3 is TGTGCCATCAGTGAGTCTACAGGGATGAACTATGGCTACACCTTC.

The J gene is TRBJ2-3, the V gene TRBV11-2; TRBD1 matches at 9 bases. The V gene end was trimmed by 4 bases and the J gene end by 4 bases; junction bases not matched to a gene: 12. The CDR3 is 17 residues long. Germline V gene sequence: CDR1 SGHAT, CDR2 FQNNGV. CDR3 region: CASSSETGGREADTQYF. CDR3 nucleotide sequence: TGTGCCAGCAGCTCTGAGACAGGGGGAAGAGAGGCAGATACGCAGTATTTT.

The count of this clone is one. The chain couples TRBV7-8 to TRBJ1-6; possible D gene TRBD1, 5 bases. The V and J ends lost 6 bases and 4 bases respectively, with 19 bases between them. This CDR3 has 17 amino acids. Germline CDR1 SGHVS, CDR2 FQNEAQ. The CDR3 coding sequence is TGTGCCAGCAGTTCCGGCAGGAGGGGACTATATAATTCACCCCTCCACTTT. Translation: CASSSGRRGLYNSPLHF.

The rearrangement links TRBV15 to TRBJ1-2, with 10 bases lining up with TRBD1. The CDR3 length is 15 residues. Germline CDR1 reads LNHNV; CDR2 reads YYDKDF (reference sequence). Germline trimming cut 2 bases from V and 5 bases from J; bases unmatched to any gene: 5. The CDR3 sequence is CATSRSGTGVYGYTF. For the CDR3, the DNA is TGTGCCACCAGCAGATCCGGGACAGGGGTTTATGGCTACACCTTC.

The chain links TRBV10-2 to TRBJ1-1, with TRBD1 matching over 7 bases. Germline CDR1 WSHSY, CDR2 SAAADI. This CDR3 comprises 15 residues. V lost 6 bases, J lost 10 bases, and 17 bases stayed unmatched. The CDR3 nucleotides are TGCGCCAGCAGGGACCTTGTAGGGGGCATTAGGGGAGCTTTCTTT. Its translation is CASRDLVGGIRGAFF.

The rearrangement joins TRBV25-1 to TRBJ2-5, with 13 bases fitting TRBD2. The germline CDR1 and CDR2 sequences are MGHDK and SYGVNS. The CDR3 runs 18 residues. The ends lost 1 base at V and 5 bases at J; junction bases unmatched: 10. CDR3 bases: TGTGCCAGCAGTGAATCGCCCGGGACTAGCGGGAATGTGGAGACCCAGTACTTC. Translated, it gives CASSESPGTSGNVETQYF.

The chain combines TRBV30 with TRBJ2-6; TRBD2 aligns across 7 bases. With 2 bases clipped from V and 0 bases from J, the junction kept 4 bases outside the gene matches. The CDR3 sequence is 16 residues long. The germline gives CDR1 GTSNPN, CDR2 SVGIG (reference sequence). The CDR3 reads CAWSMGGISGANVLTF. CDR3 coding DNA: TGTGCCTGGAGTATGGGGGGGATCTCTGGGGCCAACGTCCTGACTTTC.

The rearrangement joins TRBV12-3 or TRBV12-4 to TRBJ2-3, with D unclear. V gave up 3 bases and J gave up 6 bases, with 10 bases separating them. The CDR3 is 13 residues long. CDR3 DNA sequence: TGTGCCAGCAGTTTCTCGGCCGGGGATACGCAGTATTTT. Translating gives CASSFSAGDTQYF.

The chain combines TRBV7-9 with TRBJ2-7; possible D gene TRBD1, 5 bases. Trimming removed 1 base from V and 2 bases from J, with 12 bases in between. CDR1 and CDR2 (germline): SEHNR, FQNEAQ (reference sequence). The CDR3 runs to 15 residues. The CDR3 sequence is CASSLVLGQTYEQYF. The CDR3 nucleotides are TGTGCCAGCAGCTTAGTTTTAGGACAAACCTACGAGCAGTACTTC.

The gene calls are TRBV7-2 and TRBJ1-4; D not certain. Trimming pared 1 base from V and 4 bases from J, leaving 10 bases between. In germline, CDR1 is SGHTA, CDR2 FQGNSA. This CDR3 spans 15 amino acids. CDR3 DNA: TGTGCCAGCAGCTTAGATGGCAGATATAATGAAAAACTGTTTTTT. This encodes CASSLDGRYNEKLFF.

The chain joins TRBV6-2 or TRBV6-3 to TRBJ1-2, with D possibly TRBD1 on 5 matching bases. V was trimmed by 2 bases and J by 5 bases, leaving 24 bases between them. The CDR3 totals 18 residues. Germline values: CDR1 MNHEY, CDR2 SVGEGT. The CDR3: CASSYPAGQLAPDYGYTF. In DNA, the CDR3 is TGTGCCAGCAGTTACCCGGCAGGGCAATTGGCCCCCGATTATGGCTACACCTTC.

This rearrangement joins TRBV7-2 to TRBJ2-3; 9 nucleotides line up with TRBD2. The CDR3 extends over 15 amino acids. The V and J ends lost 4 bases and 4 bases, in that order; junction bases with no gene match: 6. CDR1 is SGHTA and CDR2 is FQGNSA in the germline V gene. The CDR3: CASSYSGLAADTQYF. The CDR3, as DNA: TGTGCCAGCAGCTACTCGGGACTAGCAGCAGATACGCAGTATTTT.

This clone occurred once. The chain couples TRBV6-5 to TRBJ2-2; D might be TRBD2 (7 bases). Germline assignment: CDR1 MNHEY and CDR2 SVGAGI. The CDR3 is 14 residues long. The V end was cut by 6 bases, the J end by 3 bases, with 11 bases between. CDR3 region: CASRRGGDTGELFF. Written as DNA, the CDR3 is TGTGCCAGCAGGAGAGGGGGGGACACCGGGGAGCTGTTTTTT.

CDR3 amino acids: CASSTKRESSYEQYF. The CDR3 DNA reads as TGTGCCAGCAGCACGAAGAGGGAGAGCTCCTACGAGCAGTACTTC. The V and J genes are TRBV27 and TRBJ2-7; TRBD2 is a possible D gene (5 bases). The germline V and J ends were trimmed by 6 bases and 0 bases, with 15 bases remaining between them. There are 15 residues in the CDR3. Germline V gives CDR1 MNHEY, CDR2 SMNVEV (reference sequence).

The chain combines TRBV4-2 with TRBJ2-1, with D unresolved. Germline lookup yields CDR1 LGHNA and CDR2 YNFKEQ. The ends were cut back, 3 bases at V and 0 bases at J, with 6 bases in the middle. The CDR3 contains 14 residues. This chain's CDR3 is CASSQSSSYNEQFF. Here the CDR3 DNA reads TGTGCCAGCAGCCAGAGTAGCTCCTACAATGAGCAGTTCTTC.

V gene TRBV21-1 combines with J gene TRBJ1-1; the table names TRBD1, a call not compared with the DNA. TRBV21-1 is tagged as a pseudogene. The CDR3 has 13 amino acids. CDR3 sequence (DNA): TGTGCCAGCAGCGGCAGTGCTTGCTCTGAAGCTTTCTTT. It specifies CASSGSACSEAFF.